The next 32 T cell receptor beta chains were all read from a single sample in a study of T cell responses to AZD1222 COVID-19 vaccine. Assay used: immunoSEQ multiplex PCR; TCRdb lists only in-frame clones, some missing. Of 100,000 or so clones in the sample, roughly 90% were seen once. Sample: peripheral blood, taken on day 0 of AZD1222 vaccination. Receptors were obtained from an adult in good health.

This sequence joins TRBV5-1 and TRBJ2-2; possible D gene TRBD1, 5 bases. This CDR3 region has 15 residues. With 4 bases removed from V and 4 bases from J, the gap between germline ends came to 14 bases. From germline, CDR1 is SGHRS and CDR2 YFSETQ. In DNA form, the CDR3 reads TGCGCCAGCAGCCAGAGCGACAGAGGCACCGGGGAGCTGTTTTTT. Translation: CASSQSDRGTGELFF.

This clone has only a few counts. The J gene is TRBJ2-2, the V gene TRBV19; D gene uncertain. V was pared by 7 bases and J by 6 bases, with 9 bases between. CDR3 length equals 12 residues. Per germline, CDR1 LNHDA and CDR2 SQIVND (reference sequence). The CDR3 DNA sequence: TGTGCCAGTACTCGTGGGGCCGGGGAGCTGTTTTTT. Its protein is CASTRGAGELFF.

V gene TRBV5-1 combines with J gene TRBJ1-1; TRBD1 agrees at 8 bases. Germline CDR1 is SGHRS and CDR2 is YFSETQ. This CDR3 is 14 amino acids long. V shed 4 bases and J 2 bases; nucleotides not matched to a gene: 4. The CDR3 DNA sequence: TGCGCCAGCAGCGAGGGACAGGCCAACACTGAAGCTTTCTTT. Residues: CASSEGQANTEAFF.

J is TRBJ1-2 and V is TRBV7-2, with TRBD1 matching over 7 bases. CDR1 and CDR2 from the germline V gene are SGHTA and FQGNSA. J lost 8 bases, V lost 0 bases, and 6 bases had no gene match. The CDR3 runs 14 residues. Here the CDR3 reads CASSLAVTGDGYTF. In DNA, the CDR3 is TGTGCCAGCAGCTTAGCGGTTACAGGGGACGGCTACACCTTC.

Only one count was recorded for this clone. At one end, the junction sequence differs from germline, possibly due to a read error. The rearrangement joins TRBV11-3 to TRBJ2-7, with D tentatively TRBD1 or TRBD2 (6 bases each). The germline gives CDR1 SGHNT, CDR2 YENEEA. This CDR3 spans 13 amino acids. This chain's CDR3 is CATSVGGGYEQYF. Written as DNA, the CDR3 is TGTGCCACCAGCGTCGGGGGCGGTTACGAGCAGTACTTC.

For this clone: At one boundary the junction diverges from the germline segment, which might be a read error. The chain uses TRBV9 and TRBJ2-1, with D hard to call. CDR3 length equals 16 residues. CDR1 and CDR2 (germline): SGDLS, YYNGEE. CDR3 sequence: CASSVGGSSLGNEQFF. The CDR3 DNA is TGTGCCAGCAGTGTAGGTGGTTCGAGTCTGGGGAATGAGCAGTTCTTC.

The chain uses TRBV10-3 and TRBJ2-3, with 7 bases lining up with TRBD1. Germline CDR1 is ENHRY and CDR2 is SYGVKD. V dropped 6 bases and J dropped 0; count of bases not matched to a gene: 21. The CDR3 has 20 amino acids. The CDR3 coding sequence is TGTGCCATCAGCCCCGCTCCAACAGGGGTGACGGGATCGAGCACAGATACGCAGTATTTT. Protein sequence: CAISPAPTGVTGSSTDTQYF.

The rearrangement joins TRBV19 to TRBJ1-2; 9 nucleotides match TRBD1. CDR3 size: 14 residues. Germline loops: CDR1 LNHDA, CDR2 SQIVND (reference sequence). V lost 9 bases, J lost 4 bases, and 9 bases stayed unmatched. Written as DNA, the CDR3 is TGTGCCAGCGATACGACAGGGGGTTCCTATGGCTACACCTTC. Its protein is CASDTTGGSYGYTF. Full variable domain (outside the CDR3, taken from reference TRBV19 and TRBJ1-2): DGGITQSPKYLFRKEGQNVTLSCEQNLNHDAMYWYRQDPGQGLRLIYYSQIVNDFQKGDIAEGYSVSREKKESFPLTVTSAQKNPTAFYLCASDTTGGSYGYTFGSGTRLTVV.

This rearrangement joins TRBV3-1 (or the pseudogene TRBV3-2) to TRBJ2-1; 13 nucleotides agree with TRBD2. Germline lookup yields CDR1 LGHDT and CDR2 YNNKEL (reference sequence). The CDR3 is made up of 15 amino acids. V shed 4 bases and J 8 bases; nucleotides not matched to a gene: 5. CDR3 protein: CASSPTSGGDDEQFF. The CDR3 DNA reads as TGTGCCAGCAGCCCCACTAGCGGGGGGGATGATGAGCAGTTCTTC.

This clone was recorded only once. CDR3 DNA sequence: TGTGCCAGCAGCTGGGAAGGGACAGGGTCAGATACGCAGTATTTT. The encoded protein is CASSWEGTGSDTQYF. This chain joins TRBV7-9 and TRBJ2-3, with 9 bases identical to TRBD1. Losses at the gene ends were 4 bases for V and 4 bases for J; bases not matched to a gene: 6. CDR1 is SEHNR, CDR2 FQNEAQ, per germline (reference sequence). The CDR3 has 15 amino acids.

The chain is built from TRBV29-1 and TRBJ2-1; D is perhaps TRBD1 or TRBD2 (6 bases each). There are 14 residues in the CDR3. The germline V gene encodes CDR1 SQVTM and CDR2 ANQGSEA. V was trimmed by 6 bases and J by 0 bases, leaving 12 bases between them. CDR3 region: CSVEEGGSYNEQFF. The CDR3 bases are TGCAGCGTAGAGGAGGGGGGCTCCTACAATGAGCAGTTCTTC.

This rearrangement joins TRBV20-1 to TRBJ2-7; maybe TRBD2 (6 bases). Between the trimmed V and J ends, which lost 3 bases and 7 bases, there was a span of 10 bases. This CDR3 is built from 11 residues. Looked up from germline, CDR1 is DFQATT and CDR2 is SNEGSKA (reference sequence). The CDR3 here is CSARRGTEQYF. CDR3 DNA sequence: TGCAGTGCTAGGCGGGGCACAGAGCAGTACTTC.

This chain links TRBV3-1 (or the pseudogene TRBV3-2) with TRBJ1-1, with TRBD1 as a possible D gene (6 bases). V lost 5 bases and J 8 bases, leaving 12 bases between the germline ends. Per germline, CDR1 LGHDT and CDR2 YNNKEL (reference sequence). The CDR3 extends over 12 amino acids. DNA of the CDR3: TGTGCCAGCAGCGGTCCCGGGACAGAAGCTTTCTTT. This encodes CASSGPGTEAFF.

The genes are TRBV19 and TRBJ1-2, with D possibly matching TRBD1 (6 bases). The CDR3 runs 14 residues. V lost 5 bases and J 4 bases, leaving 14 bases between the germline ends. Germline CDR1 is LNHDA and CDR2 is SQIVND (reference sequence). In DNA, the CDR3 is TGTGCCAGTAGTTCGGGGGGCCAGAGCTATGGCTACACCTTC. It codes for CASSSGGQSYGYTF.

The V call is TRBV18, the J call TRBJ2-5; D remains ambiguous. With 1 base removed from V and 5 bases from J, the gap between germline ends came to 5 bases. The germline gives CDR1 KGHSH, CDR2 LQKENI. The CDR3 runs to 12 residues. CDR3 residues: CASSPLRETQYF. CDR3 sequence (DNA): TGTGCCAGCTCACCACTACGGGAGACCCAGTACTTC.

The chain employs TRBV11-2 and TRBJ2-1; 12 nucleotides agree with TRBD2. J was trimmed by 9 bases and V by 4 bases; bases with no gene match: 7. Germline CDR1 is SGHAT and CDR2 is FQNNGV. The CDR3 has 15 amino acids. The CDR3 sequence: CASSSRLAGDGEQFF. DNA of the CDR3: TGTGCCAGCAGCTCAAGACTAGCGGGAGATGGTGAGCAGTTCTTC.

This chain links TRBV10-3 with TRBJ2-5; D remains ambiguous. There are 13 residues in the CDR3. Per the germline V gene, CDR1 is ENHRY and CDR2 is SYGVKD. Trimming left V 3 bases short and J 1 base short, with 6 bases between. The CDR3 DNA reads TGTGCCATCAGTGATGGCATCCAAGAGACCCAGTACTTC. Residues: CAISDGIQETQYF.

The CDR3, as DNA: TGTGCCAGCAGCTTAGTCGGACGTCAGTCCTACACCTTC. Protein: CASSLVGRQSYTF. This chain joins TRBV7-9 and TRBJ1-2; D gene uncertain. Trimming took 1 base from V and 10 from J, leaving 13 bases between them. Germline CDR1 SEHNR, CDR2 FQNEAQ (reference sequence). The CDR3 consists of 13 residues.

The chain uses TRBV6-5 and TRBJ1-2; D uncertain. V was cut by 4 bases and J by 6 bases, with 12 bases left in between. CDR3 length equals 13 residues. Looked up from germline, CDR1 is MNHEY and CDR2 is SVGAGI. CDR3 sequence: CASSSQAVDGYTF. CDR3 bases: TGTGCCAGCAGTTCGCAGGCGGTCGATGGCTACACCTTC.

The CDR3 region is CASSQGVGRTNYGYTF. CDR3 coding DNA: TGTGCCAGCAGCCAAGGTGTAGGGAGGACTAACTATGGCTACACCTTC. The chain recombines TRBV3-1 (or the pseudogene TRBV3-2) with TRBJ1-2, with D unresolved. The ends were cut back, 1 base at V and 0 bases at J, with 12 bases in the middle. This CDR3 is 16 amino acids long. The germline V gene has CDR1 LGHDT and CDR2 YNNKEL (reference sequence).

This clone came up once. This chain uses TRBV2 with TRBJ2-7; tentatively, D is TRBD1 (5 bases). V shed 3 bases and J shed 3 bases, with 12 bases lying between them. This CDR3 has 14 residues. Germline V gene data show CDR1 as SNHLY and CDR2 as FYNNEI. The CDR3 is CASSDRGGLYEQYF. DNA of the CDR3: TGTGCCAGCAGTGATAGGGGCGGCCTCTACGAGCAGTACTTC.

This clone appeared a single time. The chain couples TRBV5-5 to TRBJ2-2; D is possibly TRBD1 or TRBD2 (5 bases each). The CDR3 length is 12 residues. V was shortened by 4 bases and J by 7 bases, with 8 bases between the two germline ends. Per the germline V gene, CDR1 is SGHKS and CDR2 is YYEKEE (reference sequence). CDR3 protein: CASSRGVGELFF. CDR3 nucleotide sequence: TGTGCCAGCAGCAGAGGGGTCGGGGAGCTGTTTTTT.

V is TRBV11-3 and J is TRBJ1-2, with D perhaps matching TRBD1 (5 bases). V gave up 6 bases and J gave up 3 bases, with 20 bases separating them. The CDR3 contains 16 residues. Germline CDR1 reads SGHNT; CDR2 reads YENEEA. CDR3 in amino acids: CASSSEGRRGHYGYTF. The DNA of the CDR3 is TGTGCCAGCAGTTCCGAGGGGCGGAGGGGTCACTATGGCTACACCTTC.

This clone occurred once. The chain combines TRBV25-1 with TRBJ1-3; D call uncertain. V was pared by 2 bases and J by 8 bases, with 10 bases between. Germline V gives CDR1 MGHDK, CDR2 SYGVNS. The CDR3 consists of 13 residues. CDR3 DNA: TGTGCCAGCAGTGAAGCGGGCGGGGACACCATATATTTT. It codes for CASSEAGGDTIYF.

This clone was recorded a few times. The CDR3: CSVGTSGANTGELFF. The CDR3, as DNA: TGCAGCGTTGGGACTAGCGGGGCCAACACCGGGGAGCTGTTTTTT. The J gene is TRBJ2-2, the V gene TRBV29-1; 12 bases are a match to TRBD2. The CDR3 is 15 amino acids. V dropped 4 bases and J dropped 2; count of bases not matched to a gene: 2. Germline V gives CDR1 SQVTM, CDR2 ANQGSEA.

The chain has TRBV7-2 and TRBJ2-1, with unresolved D. The CDR3 sequence is 13 residues long. V was trimmed by 3 bases and J by 7 bases, leaving 10 bases between them. CDR1 is SGHTA, CDR2 FQGNSA, per germline. DNA for the CDR3: TGTGCCAGCAGCTTTGTGGCGAGGAATGAGCAGTTCTTC. Encoded protein: CASSFVARNEQFF.

The rearrangement joins TRBV9 to TRBJ2-1, with 11 bases identical to TRBD2. Germline CDR1 reads SGDLS; CDR2 reads YYNGEE. The V and J ends lost 4 bases and 8 bases, in that order; junction bases with no gene match: 8. The CDR3 spans 15 residues. CDR3 amino acids: CASSRSSGGFDEQFF. In DNA, the CDR3 is TGTGCCAGCAGCCGGTCTAGCGGGGGGTTTGATGAGCAGTTCTTC.

V usage is TRBV28 and J usage is TRBJ2-7; the D gene is possibly TRBD2 (5 bases). CDR1 and CDR2 from the germline V gene are MDHEN and SYDVKM. The CDR3 sequence is 16 residues long. V lost 4 bases and J lost 0, with 16 bases in between. CDR3 sequence reads: CASSSISSRSSYEQYF. The CDR3 DNA reads as TGTGCCAGCAGTTCAATATCTAGCCGCAGCTCCTACGAGCAGTACTTC.

The gene calls are TRBV5-1 and TRBJ1-2, with TRBD1 identical over 8 bases. Looked up from germline, CDR1 is SGHRS and CDR2 is YFSETQ. The CDR3 runs 15 residues. Trimming at V came to 3 bases and at J to 6 bases, leaving 10 bases not matched to a gene. The CDR3 DNA sequence: TGCGCCAGCAGCTCGGAACCACAGGGGGAGGATGGCTACACCTTC. Its translation is CASSSEPQGEDGYTF.

The sample holds one count of this clone. The chain recombines TRBV4-3 with TRBJ2-1, with 9 bases identical to TRBD2. This CDR3 has 15 amino acids. With 3 bases clipped from V and 9 bases from J, the junction kept 9 bases outside the gene matches. Germline loops: CDR1 LGHNA, CDR2 YSLEER. The CDR3 DNA reads TGCGCCAGCAGCCAGAGTAGCGGGAGACAGAGTGAGCAGTTCTTC. This gives the protein CASSQSSGRQSEQFF.

About this clone itself: The sample holds other DNA sequences that translate to the same CDR3. The rearrangement uses TRBV2 and TRBJ2-5; D unclear. Germline-derived CDR1 and CDR2 are SNHLY and FYNNEI. This CDR3 is 13 amino acids long. V lost 3 bases to trimming and J lost 1 base, with 6 bases between them. The chain's CDR3 is CASSDSGQETQYF. CDR3 coding DNA: TGTGCCAGCAGTGATTCGGGCCAAGAGACCCAGTACTTC.

The chain combines TRBV10-3 with TRBJ2-2; D call uncertain. Trimming stripped 0 bases from V and 0 bases from J, with 5 bases between. The CDR3 is 15 residues long. Germline loops: CDR1 ENHRY, CDR2 SYGVKD. The CDR3 here is CAISESETNTGELFF. CDR3 nucleotide sequence: TGTGCCATCAGTGAGTCGGAGACGAACACCGGGGAGCTGTTTTTT.